These 10 T cell receptor beta chains were sequenced from one sample in a study of T-cell memory formation after mild COVID-19. MiXCR, applied by TCRdb to the 5' RACE reads, yields one record per CDR3 protein. The sample carries 140,000 or so distinct CDR3 sequences, approximately 5.7% recorded once. The specimen sequenced was PBMCs or a T cell subset sorted from them (not recorded which). The receptors were sampled from an adult woman who had mild COVID-19 (a few samples of this study predate the infection). Cell type and time point are not known.

This clonotype was recorded many times. The rearrangement links TRBV6-6 to TRBJ2-7; tentatively, D is TRBD2 (5 bases). Germline V gene sequence: CDR1 MNHNY, CDR2 SVGAGI (reference sequence). Trimming stripped 5 bases from V and 7 bases from J, with 18 bases between. The CDR3 has 14 residues. The CDR3 here is CASSGPPGRGEQYF. CDR3 in DNA: TGTGCCAGCAGTGGGCCCCCAGGCAGAGGGGAGCAGTACTTC.

This clonotype was detected ten times or more. The V and J genes are TRBV5-4 and TRBJ2-3; 7 nucleotides match TRBD2. V dropped 3 bases and J dropped 11; count of bases not matched to a gene: 12. Germline-derived CDR1 and CDR2 are SGHNT and YYREEE (reference sequence). The CDR3 has 14 residues. The CDR3 sequence: CASSSPSSGVEQYF. DNA of the CDR3: TGTGCCAGCAGCTCGCCCTCGAGCGGGGTAGAGCAGTATTTT. The variable domain in full, completed from reference TRBV5-4 and TRBJ2-3, reads ETGVTQSPTHLIKTRGQQVTLRCSSQSGHNTVSWYQQALGQGPQFIFQYYREEENGRGNFPPRFSGLQFPNYSSELNVNALELDDSALYLCASSSPSSGVEQYFGPGTRLTVL.

This chain links TRBV29-1 with TRBJ1-2; TRBD1 aligns across 9 bases. CDR3 size: 13 residues. CDR1 is SQVTM, CDR2 ANQGSEA, per germline. V lost 7 bases and J lost 2; bases outside the gene matches: 5. The CDR3, as DNA: TGCAGCGCCGGGACAGGGCCCAACTATGGCTACACCTTC. This translates into CSAGTGPNYGYTF.

J is TRBJ2-7 and V is TRBV5-4; no firm D call. V dropped 0 bases and J dropped 0 bases, with 7 bases sitting between them. The CDR3 sequence is 14 residues long. Germline V gene lookup returns CDR1 SGHNT and CDR2 YYREEE (reference sequence). This CDR3 is CASSLDQYSYEQYF. For the CDR3, the DNA is TGTGCCAGCAGCTTGGATCAGTACTCCTACGAGCAGTACTTC.

This clonotype was observed at least ten times. The chain joins TRBV19 to TRBJ1-1, with unresolved D. CDR1 LNHDA and CDR2 SQIVND come from the germline V gene (reference sequence). The V gene lost 4 bases and the J gene lost 0 bases, with 15 bases spanning the gap. This CDR3 comprises 16 residues. CDR3 sequence (DNA): TGTGCCAGTAGTAGGGAGAGGGTTGAGTTGAACACTGAAGCTTTCTTT. It codes for CASSRERVELNTEAFF.

This clonotype was counted between two and nine times. The V call is TRBV20-1, the J call TRBJ1-2, with a tentative D call TRBD1 (5 bases). Trimming shortened V by 3 bases and J by 8 bases, and 19 bases separated the two germline ends. Germline assignment: CDR1 DFQATT and CDR2 SNEGSKA (reference sequence). This CDR3 is 14 amino acids long. The CDR3, as DNA: TGCAGTGCTAGTGGGGCCGACGTTGTCCAAGGCTACACCTTC. Protein product: CSASGADVVQGYTF.

This clonotype was seen more than once but under ten times. The chain joins TRBV4-2 to TRBJ2-1; 10 bases align to TRBD2. CDR3 length equals 16 residues. Germline values: CDR1 LGHNA, CDR2 YNFKEQ. The J segment lost 5 bases and the V segment lost 1 base, leaving 5 bases of the junction unmatched. The CDR3 sequence is CASSQVSGREDNEQFF. CDR3 bases: TGTGCCAGCAGCCAAGTGAGCGGGAGGGAGGACAATGAGCAGTTCTTC.

The table lists this clonotype with many counts. This sequence joins TRBV11-3 and TRBJ1-1; D unclear. The V gene lost 4 bases and the J gene lost 1 base, with 7 bases spanning the gap. Germline V gene sequence: CDR1 SGHNT, CDR2 YENEEA. This CDR3 has 13 residues. The CDR3 region has the DNA TGTGCCAGCAGCTCCGGACGGAACACTGAAGCTTTCTTT. Encoded protein: CASSSGRNTEAFF.

This clonotype was counted many times. The genes are TRBV15 and TRBJ2-7, with a weak D call TRBD2 (6 bases). Germline CDR1 reads LNHNV; CDR2 reads YYDKDF (reference sequence). The length of the CDR3 is 13 residues. V was cut by 6 bases and J by 7 bases, with 16 bases left in between. The chain's CDR3 is CATREGPAGEQYF. The CDR3 DNA reads TGTGCCACCAGGGAGGGACCAGCCGGGGAGCAGTACTTC.

This clonotype was counted at least ten times. The gene calls are TRBV12-3 or TRBV12-4 and TRBJ2-5, with 8 bases that match TRBD1. This CDR3 has 13 residues. Trimming at V came to 3 bases and at J to 3 bases, leaving 0 bases not matched to a gene. In DNA form, the CDR3 reads TGTGCCAGCAGTTTGGGACAGGAAGAGACCCAGTACTTC. Translated: CASSLGQEETQYF.